These T cell receptor beta chains were read from a single sample in a study of CD8 T cells in Susac syndrome. Each CDR3 protein is one row after TCRdb ran MiXCR on the immunoSEQ multiplex PCR reads. The sample includes fewer than 350,000 distinct CDR3 sequences, roughly 85% of them seen just once. The sample taken for sequencing was CD8+ T cells from PBMCs. These receptors were taken from a human donor with multiple sclerosis. Each CDR3 is given with its conserved first and last residue. A D gene is named only where the DNA matches it firmly. Clone size is stated in some rows and not others, as once, few, many or a class when expanded.

TRBD2	NA	TRBV27	TRBJ2-7	CASSLNGRSYEQYF	TGTGCCAGCAGTTTGAACGGGAGGTCCTACGAGCAGTACTTC
NA	NA	TRBV20-1	TRBJ2-5	CSARWASEETQYF	TGCAGTGCTAGATGGGCTAGCGAGGAGACCCAGTACTTC
NA	NA	TRBV25-1	TRBJ2-1	CATLGASSYNEQFF	TGTGCCACCCTCGGGGCCAGCTCCTACAATGAGCAGTTCTTC
NA	NA	TRBV28	TRBJ1-1	CASSFGFWNTEAFF	TGTGCCAGCAGTTTTGGTTTCTGGAACACTGAAGCTTTCTTT
NA	NA	TRBV30	TRBJ2-3	CAWDTGRGEDTQYF	TGTGCCTGGGACACGGGTCGGGGAGAGGATACGCAGTATTTT
NA	NA	TRBV14	TRBJ1-2	CASSQGTLYGYTF	TGTGCCAGCAGCCAAGGCACACTCTATGGCTACACCTTC
NA	NA	TRBV11-3	TRBJ2-5	CASSPRGSGYQETQYF	TGTGCCAGCAGCCCCCGGGGGAGCGGCTACCAAGAGACCCAGTACTTC
NA	NA	TRBV7-6	TRBJ2-7	CASSASMGDYEQYF	TGTGCCAGCAGCGCTTCAATGGGGGACTACGAGCAGTACTTC
TRBD2	NA	TRBV27	TRBJ2-1	CASTPGLAGGYYNEQFF	TGTGCCAGCACCCCGGGACTAGCGGGAGGGTACTACAATGAGCAGTTCTTC
NA	NA	TRBV5-5	TRBJ2-7	CASSLFWTEPTYEQYF	TGTGCCAGCAGCTTGTTTTGGACAGAACCTACCTACGAGCAGTACTTC
TRBD1	NA	TRBV7-2	TRBJ1-5	CASRLGTASNQPQHF	TGTGCCAGCAGACTCGGGACAGCAAGCAATCAGCCCCAGCATTTT
NA	NA	TRBV10-2	TRBJ2-1	CSHGAGTRDEQFF	TGCTCTCACGGTGCGGGAACAAGAGATGAGCAGTTCTTC
NA	NA	TRBV9	TRBJ2-2	CASSVARDSRNTGELFF	TGTGCCAGCAGCGTAGCTAGGGACTCCAGGAACACCGGGGAGCTGTTTTTT
NA	NA	TRBV28	TRBJ2-5	CASSLLAALGQETQYF	TGTGCCAGCAGCCTTCTTGCGGCCTTGGGCCAAGAGACCCAGTACTTC
NA	NA	TRBV7-6	TRBJ1-2	CASSLTPWDGYTF	TGTGCCAGCAGCCTGACACCTTGGGATGGCTACACCTTC
TRBD1	NA	TRBV27	TRBJ1-2	CASSPYRGAGYGYTF	TGTGCCAGCAGTCCTTACAGGGGTGCGGGGTATGGCTACACCTTC
NA	NA	TRBV27	TRBJ2-7	CASSLGLFSYEQYF	TGTGCCAGCAGTTTAGGGCTGTTCTCCTACGAGCAGTACTTC
NA	NA	TRBV7-7	TRBJ2-1	CASSAGGGEQFF	TGTGCCAGCAGCGCCGGAGGGGGTGAGCAGTTCTTC
NA	NA	TRBV27	TRBJ1-1	CASSLAGRISEAFF	TGTGCCAGCAGTTTAGCGGGACGGATTTCTGAAGCTTTCTTT
NA	NA	TRBV7-3	TRBJ2-2	CASSSLGTGELFF	TGTGCCAGCAGCTCCTTAGGCACCGGGGAGCTGTTTTTT
NA	NA	TRBV30	TRBJ2-3	CAWSSYTTDTQYF	TGTGCCTGGAGTTCCTACACGACAGATACGCAGTATTTT
TRBD2	NA	TRBV6-2/TRBV6-3	TRBJ2-2	CASSYLGLENTGELFF	TGTGCCAGCAGTTACTTGGGACTAGAGAACACCGGGGAGCTGTTTTTT
NA	NA	TRBV19	TRBJ2-2	CASSIGWGANTGELFF	TGTGCCAGTAGTATCGGGTGGGGAGCGAACACCGGGGAGCTGTTTTTT
NA	NA	TRBV18	TRBJ2-7	CASSIFQQRALLSYEQYF	TGTGCCAGCTCCATCTTTCAACAACGGGCTCTCCTATCCTACGAGCAGTACTTC
NA	NA	TRBV19	TRBJ1-1	CASSVPGTEAFF	TGTGCCAGTAGTGTTCCGGGGACGGAGGCTTTCTTT
TRBD1	NA	TRBV4-1	TRBJ2-7	CASSFDRGNYEQYF	TGCGCCAGCAGCTTTGACAGGGGTAACTACGAGCAGTACTTC
TRBD2	NA	TRBV30	TRBJ2-3	CAWSPGLAGGGGWADTQYF	TGTGCCTGGAGTCCAGGACTAGCGGGAGGTGGGGGTTGGGCAGATACGCAGTATTTT
NA	NA	TRBV7-9	TRBJ2-3	CANSLVPRAPTDTQYF	TGTGCCAACAGCTTAGTTCCCCGGGCCCCTACAGATACGCAGTATTTT
TRBD2	NA	TRBV7-2	TRBJ2-7	CAGSLGLSYEQYF	TGTGCCGGCAGCTTGGGACTATCCTACGAGCAGTACTTC
NA	once	TRBV16	TRBJ1-1	CASSPVPEAFF	TGTGCCAGCAGCCCTGTCCCTGAAGCTTTCTTT
NA	once	TRBV4-3	TRBJ2-3	CASSQGGTGWNTQYF	TGCGCCAGCAGCCAAGGGGGGACGGGATGGAATACGCAGTATTTT
NA	NA	TRBV7-9	TRBJ2-7	CASSLVPSGTDEQYF	TGTGCCAGCAGCTTAGTCCCCTCAGGGACCGACGAGCAGTACTTC
TRBD1	NA	TRBV7-9	TRBJ1-1	CASSLGQMNTEAFF	TGTGCCAGCAGCTTGGGACAGATGAACACTGAAGCTTTCTTT
NA	NA	TRBV20-1	TRBJ1-5	CSARQGAPNQPQHF	TGCAGTGCTAGACAGGGTGCCCCCAATCAGCCCCAGCATTTT
NA	NA	TRBV28	TRBJ2-1	CASRAGSYNEQFF	TGTGCCAGCAGGGCTGGCTCCTACAATGAGCAGTTCTTC
NA	NA	TRBV5-4	TRBJ1-1	CASSRGEQGWVNTEAFF	TGTGCCAGCAGCCGTGGGGAGCAGGGATGGGTGAACACTGAAGCTTTCTTT
NA	NA	TRBV5-5	TRBJ2-7	CASIATNSYEQYF	TGTGCCAGCATCGCCACCAACTCCTACGAGCAGTACTTC
NA	NA	TRBV11-2	TRBJ2-3	CASSQIEATYGTDTQYF	TGTGCCAGCAGCCAGATTGAGGCCACATATGGCACAGATACGCAGTATTTT
NA	NA	TRBV20-1	TRBJ2-7	CSARDGGARDSPLYEQYF	TGCAGTGCTAGAGATGGGGGGGCAAGGGACAGCCCCCTTTACGAGCAGTACTTC
TRBD1	NA	TRBV11-2	TRBJ1-2	CASSFQDRVRLNGYTF	TGTGCCAGCAGCTTCCAGGACAGGGTGCGATTGAATGGCTACACCTTC
NA	once	TRBV28	TRBJ2-7	CASSFGLKGISSYEQYF	TGTGCCAGCAGTTTTGGTCTAAAGGGGATATCTTCCTACGAGCAGTACTTC
NA	NA	TRBV4-3	TRBJ1-2	CASSQEWGEGGYGCTF	TGCGCCAGCAGCCAAGAATGGGGGGAAGGCGGCTATGGCTGCACCTTC
TRBD2	NA	TRBV28	TRBJ2-1	CASSHQTSGGHGEQFF	TGTGCCAGCAGTCACCAGACTAGCGGGGGGCATGGTGAGCAGTTCTTC
NA	NA	TRBV30	TRBJ2-1	CAWSPSGGYNEQFF	TGTGCCTGGAGCCCCTCGGGCGGCTACAATGAGCAGTTCTTC
NA	NA	TRBV5-8	TRBJ1-5	CASSAVKSLNQPQHF	TGTGCCAGCAGCGCGGTAAAAAGTCTAAATCAGCCCCAGCATTTT
NA	few	TRBV10-3	TRBJ1-5	CAISEPLQPQHF	TGTGCCATCAGTGAACCCCTTCAGCCCCAGCATTTT
NA	NA	TRBV9	TRBJ2-5	CASSVAARGRGGLQPQETQYF	TGTGCCAGCAGCGTAGCTGCCCGGGGCCGAGGGGGACTACAACCTCAAGAGACCCAGTACTTC
TRBD2	NA	TRBV6-1	TRBJ2-1	CASSPGTSHEQFF	TGTGCCAGCAGTCCCGGGACTAGCCATGAGCAGTTCTTC
NA	NA	TRBV19	TRBJ2-7	CASSIGDSLSYEQYF	TGTGCCAGTAGTATAGGAGACAGCCTCTCCTACGAGCAGTACTTC
NA	NA	TRBV10-3	TRBJ1-3	CAISPGETVSGNTIYF	TGTGCCATCAGTCCCGGGGAGACGGTCTCTGGAAACACCATATATTTT
NA	NA	TRBV3-1	TRBJ1-1	CASSQDNTEAFF	TGTGCCAGCAGCCAAGACAACACTGAAGCTTTCTTT
TRBD1	NA	TRBV7-8	TRBJ1-4	CASTATGTGVEKLFF	TGTGCCAGCACAGCGACCGGGACAGGGGTTGAAAAACTGTTTTTT
NA	NA	TRBV29-1	TRBJ2-7	CSVEGTDSYEQYF	TGCAGCGTTGAAGGGACAGACTCTTACGAGCAGTACTTC
NA	NA	TRBV12-3/TRBV12-4	TRBJ2-5	CASSFSRDETQYF	TGTGCCAGCAGTTTTAGCAGGGACGAGACCCAGTACTTC